One sample yielded the 24 T cell receptor beta chains listed below, sequenced in a study of blood T cell repertoires in COVID-19. Profiling relied on immunoSEQ multiplex PCR, and the TCRdb table lists in-frame clones only, not all of them. The sample has about 210,000 clones; over 75% are singletons. The sample was PBMCs or T cells enriched from blood (not recorded which). The receptors here all came from a man aged 40-55 years who had recovered from COVID-19.

The V call is TRBV10-3, the J call TRBJ1-1; a weak D match, TRBD1 (5 bases). V gave up 11 bases and J gave up 0 bases, with 13 bases separating them. The V gene's germline CDR1 is ENHRY and CDR2 SYGVKD. The CDR3 runs to 13 residues. The CDR3 nucleotides are TGTGCCGTGATGTGGGGGGTGAACACTGAAGCTTTCTTT. This encodes CAVMWGVNTEAFF.

The V gene is TRBV29-1, the J gene TRBJ1-1; D may be TRBD1 (5 bases). CDR3 size: 16 residues. Germline V lookup: CDR1 SQVTM, CDR2 ANQGSEA. Trimming pared 6 bases from V and 0 bases from J, leaving 20 bases between. CDR3 protein: CSVRNGDSSMNTEAFF. The CDR3, as DNA: TGCAGCGTCCGAAACGGGGACTCCAGTATGAACACTGAAGCTTTCTTT.

The V and J genes are TRBV19 and TRBJ2-5; 9 bases match TRBD2. This CDR3 comprises 15 residues. Germline assignment: CDR1 LNHDA and CDR2 SQIVND (reference sequence). Trimming took 1 base from V and 4 from J; bases not matched to a gene: 4. The CDR3 reads CASSIVAGEVETQYF. The CDR3 region has the DNA TGTGCCAGTAGTATAGTAGCGGGGGAGGTAGAGACCCAGTACTTC.

This chain uses TRBV5-1 with TRBJ1-4, with unresolved D. The CDR3 loop spans 17 amino acids. V was cut by 2 bases and J by 3 bases, with 17 bases left in between. Germline lookup yields CDR1 SGHRS and CDR2 YFSETQ. The CDR3 is CASSFSVADRPNEKLFF. The CDR3, as DNA: TGCGCCAGCAGCTTCTCGGTAGCGGACCGACCTAATGAAAAACTGTTTTTT.

The gene calls are TRBV6-5 and TRBJ2-7, with 8 positions matching TRBD2. This CDR3 contains 14 residues. V shed 5 bases, J shed 2 bases, and the junction held 5 bases outside the gene matches. Germline V gives CDR1 MNHEY, CDR2 SVGAGI. The chain's CDR3 is CASSQQRGPYEQYF. CDR3 DNA: TGTGCCAGCAGTCAACAGCGGGGGCCCTACGAGCAGTACTTC.

The V gene is TRBV2, the J gene TRBJ1-2; the D gene is possibly TRBD1 (5 bases). Between the trimmed V and J ends, which lost 8 bases and 7 bases, there was a span of 23 bases. Germline V gene sequence: CDR1 SNHLY, CDR2 FYNNEI. The CDR3 length is 15 residues. The CDR3 DNA reads TGTGCCAGCGAACCCCCCCAGGGTAGAGAAGGTGGCTACACCTTC. Translation gives CASEPPQGREGGYTF. The whole variable domain, remainder taken from reference TRBV2 and TRBJ1-2, is EPEVTQTPSHQVTQMGQEVILRCVPISNHLYFYWYRQILGQKVEFLVSFYNNEISEKSEIFDDQFSVERPDGSNFTLKIRSTKLEDSAMYFCASEPPQGREGGYTFGSGTRLTVV.

The chain joins TRBV20-1 to TRBJ1-1, with no clear D. The CDR3 extends over 12 amino acids. Trimming shortened V by 3 bases and J by 5 bases, and 10 bases separated the two germline ends. Germline assignment: CDR1 DFQATT and CDR2 SNEGSKA (reference sequence). CDR3 nucleotide sequence: TGCAGTGCTAGTCGGATCGGGACTGAAGCTTTCTTT. Its protein is CSASRIGTEAFF.

V is TRBV21-1 and J is TRBJ2-7; the table gives TRBD1 as D, unverified against the DNA. TRBV21-1 is reported as a pseudogene. This CDR3 region has 16 residues. The chain's CDR3 is CASSKAGGTETYEQYF. In DNA, the CDR3 is TGTGCCAGCAGCAAAGCCGGCGGGACAGAAACCTACGAGCAGTACTTC.

This chain connects TRBV7-9 to TRBJ1-6; D is undetermined. The germline gives CDR1 SEHNR, CDR2 FQNEAQ (reference sequence). The CDR3 has 16 amino acids. The V and J ends lost 5 bases and 5 bases respectively, with 16 bases between them. In nucleotides, the CDR3 is TGTGCCAGCAGCCCCCCCGGCAGGCGCGATAATTCACCCCTCCACTTT. Amino acids: CASSPPGRRDNSPLHF. The full variable domain, completed using reference TRBV7-9 and TRBJ1-6, is DTGVSQNPRHKITKRGQNVTFRCDPISEHNRLYWYRQTLGQGPEFLTYFQNEAQLEKSRLLSDRFSAERPKGSFSTLEIQRTEQGDSAMYLCASSPPGRRDNSPLHFGNGTRLTVT.

The genes are TRBV30 and TRBJ1-2, with 12 nucleotides matching TRBD1. There are 17 residues in the CDR3. Trimming removed 3 bases from V and 2 bases from J; junction bases left unmatched: 10. Germline-derived CDR1 and CDR2 are GTSNPN and SVGIG (reference sequence). The CDR3 sequence is CAWRAPGQGALNYGYTF. The CDR3 bases are TGTGCCTGGAGGGCTCCGGGACAGGGGGCTTTAAACTATGGCTACACCTTC. The full variable domain, completed using reference TRBV30 and TRBJ1-2, is SQTIHQWPATLVQPVGSPLSLECTVEGTSNPNLYWYRQAAGRGLQLLFYSVGIGQISSEVPQNLSASRPQDRQFILSSKKLLLSDSGFYLCAWRAPGQGALNYGYTFGSGTRLTVV.

This clone was found once. The chain combines TRBV2 with TRBJ2-3; maybe TRBD2 (5 bases). The CDR3 is made up of 13 amino acids. CDR1 and CDR2 from the germline V gene are SNHLY and FYNNEI. V was trimmed by 2 bases and J by 7 bases, leaving 10 bases between them. The CDR3 is CASSETGRNTQYF. Here the CDR3 DNA reads TGTGCCAGCAGTGAAACGGGAAGGAATACGCAGTATTTT.

The chain uses TRBV10-3 and TRBJ1-6; D is ambiguous. V lost 8 bases to trimming and J lost 5 bases, with 7 bases between them. The CDR3 length is 12 residues. CDR1 and CDR2 (germline): ENHRY, SYGVKD. The CDR3 DNA sequence: TGTGCCATCGGCGGTCATAATTCACCCCTCCACTTT. Translated, it gives CAIGGHNSPLHF.

This clone was recorded once. The rearrangement joins TRBV18 to TRBJ1-1, with unresolved D. The CDR3 contains 12 residues. V was shortened by 1 base and J by 11 bases, with 11 bases between the two germline ends. Germline CDR1 KGHSH, CDR2 LQKENI. DNA for the CDR3: TGTGCCAGCTCACCACGCTCCCCCGAGGCTTTCTTT. It encodes CASSPRSPEAFF.

CDR3 bases: TGTGCCAGCAGCTTAGCGACAGGGCTCTCTGGAAACACCATATATTTT. Its translation: CASSLATGLSGNTIYF. The chain recombines TRBV7-2 with TRBJ1-3, with 7 bases identical to TRBD1. This CDR3 is built from 16 residues. V was clipped by 0 bases and J by 0 bases; unmatched bases: 2. Germline-derived CDR1 and CDR2 are SGHTA and FQGNSA.

This clone appeared once. The rearrangement uses TRBV6-6 and TRBJ1-1; TRBD1 aligns across 12 bases. This CDR3 is 13 amino acids long. CDR1 MNHNY and CDR2 SVGAGI come from the germline V gene (reference sequence). J was trimmed by 11 bases and V by 4 bases; bases with no gene match: 5. The CDR3: CASSSGTGGEAFF. DNA of the CDR3: TGTGCCAGCAGTTCTGGGACAGGGGGCGAGGCTTTCTTT.

V is TRBV2 and J is TRBJ2-7; a weak D match, TRBD2 (6 bases). This CDR3 region has 15 residues. The V end was cut by 1 base, the J end by 4 bases, with 14 bases between. CDR1 and CDR2 from the germline V gene are SNHLY and FYNNEI. DNA of the CDR3: TGTGCCAGCAGTGAAGGTGGAGGGACGGGGTACGAGCAGTACTTC. This translates into CASSEGGGTGYEQYF.

The V and J genes are TRBV5-4 and TRBJ2-5; 8 nucleotides match TRBD2. After removal of 0 bases from V and 5 bases from J, the junction contained 9 bases not matched to a gene. The CDR3 has 16 residues. The germline V gene has CDR1 SGHNT and CDR2 YYREEE (reference sequence). The CDR3 DNA follows: TGTGCCAGCAGCTTGGACCCCGCGGGGGGCGTGGAGACCCAGTACTTC. This codes for CASSLDPAGGVETQYF.

The chain couples TRBV5-8 to TRBJ1-2; 8 bases fit TRBD1. V shed 3 bases and J 10 bases; nucleotides not matched to a gene: 8. CDR3 size: 13 residues. Germline V CDR1 and CDR2: SGHTS, YDEGEE. The CDR3 DNA reads TGTGCCAGCAGCTCATACAGGGGGATCGACTACACCTTC. Protein product: CASSSYRGIDYTF.

The chain links TRBV7-9 to TRBJ2-7, with 7 positions matching TRBD2. The germline V gene has CDR1 SEHNR and CDR2 FQNEAQ (reference sequence). The CDR3 is made up of 12 amino acids. Unmatched junction bases numbered 6, after V lost 6 bases and J lost 7 bases. CDR3 sequence (DNA): TGTGCCAGCAGAAGCGGGACGGGAGAGCAGTACTTC. Its translation: CASRSGTGEQYF.

This chain uses TRBV15 with TRBJ2-3; 12 nucleotides agree with TRBD2. The CDR3 contains 17 residues. Germline values: CDR1 LNHNV, CDR2 YYDKDF (reference sequence). The J segment lost 2 bases and the V segment lost 3 bases, leaving 6 bases of the junction unmatched. For the CDR3, the DNA is TGTGCCACCAGCAGTATAACTAGCGGGGGGCCCACAGATACGCAGTATTTT. This translates into CATSSITSGGPTDTQYF.

J is TRBJ2-2 and V is TRBV15; D remains unclear. CDR1 and CDR2 from the germline V gene are LNHNV and YYDKDF (reference sequence). V shed 5 bases and J shed 5 bases, with 6 bases lying between them. This CDR3 has 12 amino acids. This CDR3 is CATSSLTGELFF. The CDR3 DNA follows: TGTGCCACCAGCTCGCTAACCGGGGAGCTGTTTTTT.

This chain uses TRBV4-1 with TRBJ2-1; TRBD1 matches at 8 bases. Germline V gene sequence: CDR1 MGHRA, CDR2 YSYEKL. With V trimmed by 1 base and J by 0 bases, 2 bases remained unmatched. The CDR3 runs 16 residues. The CDR3 sequence is CASSQGTGFSYNEQFF. CDR3 nucleotide sequence: TGCGCCAGCAGCCAAGGGACAGGGTTCTCCTACAATGAGCAGTTCTTC.

The V gene is TRBV30, the J gene TRBJ1-3; D is possibly TRBD1 (6 bases). Germline V gene sequence: CDR1 GTSNPN, CDR2 SVGIG (reference sequence). The CDR3 runs 15 residues. V gave up 3 bases and J gave up 1 base, with 13 bases separating them. The CDR3: CAWRANTGSGNTIYF. The CDR3 nucleotides are TGTGCCTGGAGGGCTAATACAGGGTCTGGAAACACCATATATTTT.

This clone has more than one count but fewer than ten. The chain couples TRBV7-6 to TRBJ2-7; TRBD2 matches 7 bases. The CDR3 spans 16 residues. V lost 1 base, J lost 2 bases, and 8 bases stayed unmatched. Per germline, CDR1 SGHVS and CDR2 FNYEAQ. The CDR3 DNA is TGTGCCAGCAGCTTAGGGGCTAGCGGAGCGGCCTACGAGCAGTACTTC. As protein: CASSLGASGAAYEQYF.